The clone carrying this T cell receptor (beta chain) was found a few times. The antigen remains undetermined. The CDR3 is 13 residues long. V trimming: 6 bases; J trimming: 7 bases; junction bases outside the gene matches: 8. CDR1 is MNHEY and CDR2 is SVGAGI in the germline V gene. These data belong to a study of cytomegalovirus exposure and HLA in healthy donors. Study-level points and caveats: In a later analysis, around 18,000 TCR beta sequences were associated with HLA alleles at 0.05 false discovery rate.

In the PCR, 60 Vbeta and 13 Jbeta primers were used. The assay was immunoSEQ multiplex PCR, and TCRdb's table has in-frame clones only and misses some. Of around 130,000 clones in the sample, about 80% were seen once. Sequencing was done on a sample of PBMCs. The origin of this receptor is a man aged 35-49 years in good health and CMV-seronegative. The chain joins TRBV6-5 to TRBJ1-2; TRBD1 agrees at 7 bases. In DNA form, the CDR3 reads TGTGCCAGCAGCCCGCGACAGGGCCTTGGCTACACCTTC. This translates into CASSPRQGLGYTF.